Presented here are 30 T cell receptor beta chains from one specimen sequenced in a study of cytomegalovirus exposure and HLA in healthy donors. This PCR relied on a set of 60 Vbeta primers and 13 Jbeta primers. Repertoires were generated with immunoSEQ multiplex PCR, while TCRdb's copy carries only in-frame clones and drops some. The sample contains 150,000 to 200,000 clones, roughly 73% of which appear only once. The sequencing input was PBMCs. The source of these receptors is a man aged 18 to 30 in good health and CMV-seropositive.

The chain recombines TRBV28 with TRBJ1-5, with TRBD1 identical over 9 bases. Germline CDR1 is MDHEN and CDR2 is SYDVKM. The CDR3 extends over 16 amino acids. J was trimmed by 0 bases and V by 6 bases; bases with no gene match: 6. CDR3 loop: CASRITGGASNQPQHF. The CDR3, as DNA: TGTGCCAGCAGGATAACAGGGGGCGCTAGCAATCAGCCCCAGCATTTT.

This clone was counted a few times. The CDR3 spells CASSFSGDHYNEQFF. Written as DNA, the CDR3 is TGTGCCAGCAGCTTTTCGGGGGACCACTACAATGAGCAGTTCTTC. The V gene is TRBV7-3, the J gene TRBJ2-1; perhaps TRBD2 as D (6 bases). CDR1 and CDR2 from the germline V gene are SGHTA and FQGTGA. This CDR3 is built from 15 residues. V lost 3 bases, J lost 3 bases, and 12 bases lay in between.

Concerning this clone itself: One end of the junction does not line up with germline, which may come from a read error. The gene calls are TRBV28 and TRBJ1-1; TRBD1 matches 10 bases. The V gene's germline CDR1 is MDHEN and CDR2 SYDVKM. The CDR3 runs to 14 residues. Written as DNA, the CDR3 is TGTGCCAGCAGAGGACAGGGGGTGAACGCTGAAGCTTTCTTT. The encoded protein is CASRGQGVNAEAFF.

CDR3 nucleotide sequence: TGTGCCAGCAGTCCCAGGGTGAATGAGCAGTTCTTC. Its protein is CASSPRVNEQFF. The V and J genes are TRBV27 and TRBJ2-1; TRBD1 is a possible D gene (5 bases). Between the trimmed V and J ends, which lost 5 bases and 7 bases, there was a span of 9 bases. Germline V gene sequence: CDR1 MNHEY, CDR2 SMNVEV (reference sequence). The CDR3 sequence is 12 residues long.

This clone was recorded once. This chain uses TRBV9 with TRBJ2-1, with 11 bases aligning to TRBD1. Trimming cost V 3 bases and J 6 bases; bases outside gene matches: 11. CDR3 length: 17 amino acids. The germline V gene encodes CDR1 SGDLS and CDR2 YYNGEE. The CDR3 DNA sequence: TGTGCCAGCAGCGAGGGGACAGGGGGGGGATCTGGCAATGAGCAGTTCTTC. It translates to CASSEGTGGGSGNEQFF.

V is TRBV7-3 and J is TRBJ1-2, with D maybe TRBD1 (6 bases). The CDR3 has 13 residues. Trimming took 2 bases from V and 8 from J, leaving 12 bases between them. In germline, CDR1 is SGHTA, CDR2 FQGTGA. In DNA form, the CDR3 reads TGTGCCAGCAGCTTACCGTCAGGGGAGGGCTACACCTTC. As protein: CASSLPSGEGYTF.

This sequence joins TRBV18 and TRBJ1-1; D remains unclear. The CDR3 is made up of 12 amino acids. Germline V lookup: CDR1 KGHSH, CDR2 LQKENI. Trimming left V 3 bases short and J 8 bases short, with 10 bases between. CDR3 sequence (DNA): TGTGCCAGCTCACCTCTGGGCAGAGAAGCTTTCTTT. This translates into CASSPLGREAFF.

This clone showed up just a few times. The chain has TRBV19 and TRBJ2-2; tentatively, D is TRBD1 (5 bases). Trimming pared 3 bases from V and 1 base from J, leaving 9 bases between. Per the germline V gene, CDR1 is LNHDA and CDR2 is SQIVND (reference sequence). The CDR3 consists of 15 residues. The CDR3 protein is CASSIVRGNTGELFF. CDR3 coding DNA: TGTGCCAGTAGTATTGTAAGGGGGAACACCGGGGAGCTGTTTTTT.

The rearrangement links TRBV5-8 to TRBJ2-3; 7 nucleotides match TRBD1. Trimming removed 4 bases from V and 3 bases from J; junction bases left unmatched: 8. This CDR3 has 15 amino acids. Germline CDR1 and CDR2: SGHTS and YDEGEE. Here the CDR3 reads CASSEGQWGTDTQYF. The CDR3, as DNA: TGTGCCAGCAGCGAGGGACAGTGGGGGACAGATACGCAGTATTTT.

V gene TRBV13 combines with J gene TRBJ2-7; TRBD2 is a possible D gene (5 bases). With 6 bases removed from V and 6 bases from J, the gap between germline ends came to 15 bases. The CDR3 totals 13 residues. Germline-derived CDR1 and CDR2 are PRHDT and FYEKMQ (reference sequence). CDR3 nucleotide sequence: TGTGCCAGCAGTCTTTCAACCCGGGGCGAGCAGTACTTC. It codes for CASSLSTRGEQYF.

This sequence joins TRBV27 and TRBJ2-1; TRBD2 is a possible D gene (5 bases). V dropped 5 bases and J dropped 9 bases, with 20 bases sitting between them. CDR3 length: 15 amino acids. Germline V lookup: CDR1 MNHEY, CDR2 SMNVEV (reference sequence). Written as DNA, the CDR3 is TGTGCCAGCAGTGCTGCGCGGACTTCAGCTAGTGAGCAGTTCTTC. This gives the protein CASSAARTSASEQFF.

The gene calls are TRBV29-1 and TRBJ2-3; 7 bases map to TRBD1. The CDR3 contains 13 residues. The V and J ends lost 4 bases and 1 base, in that order; junction bases with no gene match: 2. Germline loops: CDR1 SQVTM, CDR2 ANQGSEA. CDR3 residues: CSVVGQGTDTQYF. The DNA for the CDR3 is TGCAGCGTTGTTGGACAGGGCACAGATACGCAGTATTTT.

J is TRBJ2-1 and V is TRBV7-8, with TRBD2 as a possible D gene (6 bases). The CDR3 runs to 14 residues. V was shortened by 0 bases and J by 8 bases, with 11 bases between the two germline ends. The germline gives CDR1 SGHVS, CDR2 FQNEAQ. CDR3 sequence: CASSLAGGRDEQFF. The CDR3 DNA reads TGTGCCAGCAGCTTAGCGGGAGGCAGGGATGAGCAGTTCTTC.

The chain uses TRBV19 and TRBJ1-5; tentatively, D is TRBD1 (5 bases). This CDR3 is 15 amino acids long. The V gene lost 2 bases and the J gene lost 4 bases, with 12 bases spanning the gap. Per the germline V gene, CDR1 is LNHDA and CDR2 is SQIVND (reference sequence). The CDR3: CASSIMQQENQPQHF. In DNA, the CDR3 is TGTGCCAGTAGTATAATGCAACAGGAGAATCAGCCCCAGCATTTT.

The chain uses TRBV5-6 and TRBJ1-5; 7 bases map to TRBD1. V gave up 3 bases and J gave up 5 bases; unmatched junction bases: 8. The CDR3 covers 15 residues. Germline-derived CDR1 and CDR2 are SGHDT and YYEEEE. The CDR3 loop reads CASSSSGQLYQPQHF. CDR3 coding DNA: TGTGCCAGCAGCTCCTCGGGACAGCTATATCAGCCCCAGCATTTT. Looking up the rest from reference TRBV5-6 and TRBJ1-5 gives the full variable domain: DAGVTQSPTHLIKTRGQQVTLRCSPKSGHDTVSWYQQALGQGPQFIFQYYEEEERQRGNFPDRFSGHQFPNYSSELNVNALLLGDSALYLCASSSSGQLYQPQHFGDGTRLSIL.

Only a few counts were recorded for this clone. The chain is built from TRBV7-8 and TRBJ2-2; weak D call: TRBD1 (7 bases). This CDR3 region has 14 residues. The germline V gene has CDR1 SGHVS and CDR2 FQNEAQ. Trimming took off 8 bases at V and 5 bases at J, with 15 bases between the two ends. The CDR3 reads CASSGGLGTGELFF. The DNA of the CDR3 is TGTGCCAGCTCAGGGGGACTTGGGACCGGGGAGCTGTTTTTT. The full variable domain, rest sourced from reference TRBV7-8 and TRBJ2-2, is GAGVSQSPRYKVAKRGQDVALRCDPISGHVSLFWYQQALGQGPEFLTYFQNEAQLDKSGLPSDRFFAERPEGSVSTLKIQRTQQEDSAVYLCASSGGLGTGELFFGEGSRLTVL.

V and J are TRBV30 and TRBJ2-2; D might be TRBD2 (6 bases). Germline-derived CDR1 and CDR2 are GTSNPN and SVGIG (reference sequence). The CDR3 spans 14 residues. V was trimmed by 5 bases and J by 3 bases, leaving 13 bases between them. The CDR3, as DNA: TGTGCCTGGGGGGTAGCGGAACACACCGGGGAGCTGTTTTTT. As protein: CAWGVAEHTGELFF.

This clone was recorded only once. At one end, the junction sequence differs from germline, possibly due to a read error. This chain joins TRBV28 and TRBJ1-2; TRBD1 matches at 8 bases. This CDR3 has 16 amino acids. Germline CDR1 MDHEN, CDR2 SYDVKM. In DNA, the CDR3 is TGTGCCAGCAGTTCATCAGCAGGGGGCCTTAACTATGGCTACCCCTTC. Amino acids: CASSSSAGGLNYGYPF.

For this clone: This CDR3 is also generated by other DNA sequences in the sample. The rearrangement links TRBV9 to TRBJ2-7; weak D call: TRBD2 (6 bases). The CDR3 runs to 15 residues. The ends were cut back, 2 bases at V and 6 bases at J, with 18 bases in the middle. Germline loops: CDR1 SGDLS, CDR2 YYNGEE. The CDR3 DNA sequence: TGTGCCAGCAGCGTGGCACCAGCTAGCGAGCGCGAGCAGTACTTC. Translating gives CASSVAPASEREQYF.

This clone was seen only a few times. This chain links TRBV2 with TRBJ1-2; D unresolved. Per germline, CDR1 SNHLY and CDR2 FYNNEI. Trimming removed 11 bases at V and 7 bases at J, with 11 bases between. The CDR3 has 10 residues. The CDR3 sequence: CALRGGGYTF. The DNA for the CDR3 is TGTGCCCTACGGGGAGGTGGCTACACCTTC. Supplemented by reference TRBV2 and TRBJ1-2, the full variable domain reads EPEVTQTPSHQVTQMGQEVILRCVPISNHLYFYWYRQILGQKVEFLVSFYNNEISEKSEIFDDQFSVERPDGSNFTLKIRSTKLEDSAMYFCALRGGGYTFGSGTRLTVV.

This clone turned up a few times. This chain connects TRBV9 to TRBJ2-1, with 12 bases aligning to TRBD2. Germline V CDR1 and CDR2: SGDLS, YYNGEE. The CDR3 is 17 amino acids. V gave up 2 bases and J gave up 7 bases; unmatched junction bases: 10. The CDR3 protein is CASSVGLAGGPQNEQFF. In DNA, the CDR3 is TGTGCCAGCAGCGTCGGCCTAGCGGGAGGGCCTCAGAATGAGCAGTTCTTC.

The rearrangement links TRBV6-5 to TRBJ1-5; D uncertain. CDR1 is MNHEY and CDR2 is SVGAGI in the germline V gene. This CDR3 region has 15 residues. V gave up 5 bases and J gave up 0 bases, with 11 bases separating them. DNA for the CDR3: TGTGCCAGCAGTATACAGATTTATAGCAATCAGCCCCAGCATTTT. This translates into CASSIQIYSNQPQHF.

The chain couples TRBV9 to TRBJ2-2; TRBD1 might be the D (6 bases). The CDR3 contains 16 residues. Germline V CDR1 and CDR2: SGDLS, YYNGEE. Between the trimmed V and J ends, which lost 6 bases and 4 bases, there was a span of 19 bases. The CDR3 nucleotides read TGTGCCAGCAACAACAGGGTCGGAGACCCCACCGGGGAGCTGTTTTTT. Translated, it gives CASNNRVGDPTGELFF.

In this sample, this clone turned up once. This rearrangement joins TRBV2 to TRBJ1-4; D is possibly TRBD1 (5 bases). Looked up from germline, CDR1 is SNHLY and CDR2 is FYNNEI. Between the trimmed V and J ends, which lost 2 bases and 8 bases, there was a span of 15 bases. The length of the CDR3 is 15 residues. As DNA, the CDR3 is TGTGCCAGCAGTGAAACAGGTTCTGTGGGAGAAAAACTGTTTTTT. Protein sequence: CASSETGSVGEKLFF.

The rearrangement joins TRBV5-5 to TRBJ2-7, with 7 bases aligning to TRBD1. CDR1 and CDR2 from the germline V gene are SGHKS and YYEKEE (reference sequence). J was trimmed by 7 bases and V by 3 bases; bases with no gene match: 13. This CDR3 is built from 15 residues. CDR3 DNA sequence: TGTGCCAGCAGCTCCGGAGTAGGGGGCTTGGAGGAGCAGTACTTC. Amino acid sequence: CASSSGVGGLEEQYF. The complete variable domain, with remaining parts taken from reference TRBV5-5 and TRBJ2-7, reads DAGVTQSPTHLIKTRGQQVTLRCSPISGHKSVSWYQQVLGQGPQFIFQYYEKEERGRGNFPDRFSARQFPNYSSELNVNALLLGDSALYLCASSSGVGGLEEQYFGPGTRLTVT.

The chain recombines TRBV4-1 with TRBJ1-2; 8 positions agree with TRBD1. Trimming took 0 bases from V and 8 from J; bases not matched to a gene: 8. The CDR3 is made up of 15 amino acids. Germline V gives CDR1 MGHRA, CDR2 YSYEKL. As DNA, the CDR3 is TGCGCCAGCAGCCAAGAAAGACAGGGGCTTAGGGGCTACACCTTC. Its translation: CASSQERQGLRGYTF.

This clone was counted only a few times. The chain combines TRBV6-1 with TRBJ2-7; TRBD2 is a possible D gene (5 bases). The CDR3 covers 15 residues. The germline V gene encodes CDR1 MNHNS and CDR2 SASEGT. V shed 6 bases and J shed 3 bases, with 18 bases lying between them. Written as DNA, the CDR3 is TGTGCCAGCAGGCAAGGGTGGCTAGCAAACTACGAGCAGTACTTC. Residues: CASRQGWLANYEQYF.

This chain joins TRBV5-1 and TRBJ2-1; TRBD2 matches at 10 bases. Per the germline V gene, CDR1 is SGHRS and CDR2 is YFSETQ. V shed 2 bases and J 8 bases; nucleotides not matched to a gene: 7. This CDR3 region has 15 residues. The chain's CDR3 is CASSFLASGSDEQFF. For the CDR3, the DNA is TGCGCCAGCAGCTTCCTGGCTAGCGGGAGTGATGAGCAGTTCTTC.

The chain employs TRBV28 and TRBJ2-7; D possibly corresponds to TRBD2 (6 bases). The CDR3 loop spans 12 amino acids. Germline-derived CDR1 and CDR2 are MDHEN and SYDVKM. Trimming cost V 3 bases and J 7 bases, with 10 bases left between them. The CDR3 region is CASSFLGREQYF. As DNA, the CDR3 is TGTGCCAGCAGTTTCCTGGGGAGGGAGCAGTACTTC.

The sample holds a few counts of this clone. This chain links TRBV14 with TRBJ2-5; 8 nucleotides align to TRBD1. CDR1 and CDR2 from the germline V gene are SGHDN and FVKESK. This CDR3 is built from 15 residues. Losses at the gene ends were 6 bases for V and 5 bases for J; bases not matched to a gene: 11. In DNA, the CDR3 is TGTGCCAGCAGTCCCTTGCAGGGGGCGGTCGAGACCCAGTACTTC. The encoded protein is CASSPLQGAVETQYF. The full variable domain, rest sourced from reference TRBV14 and TRBJ2-5, is EAGVTQFPSHSVIEKGQTVTLRCDPISGHDNLYWYRRVMGKEIKFLLHFVKESKQDESGMPNNRFLAERTGGTYSTLKVQPAELEDSGVYFCASSPLQGAVETQYFGPGTRLLVL.